What follows are 5 T cell receptor beta chains derived from one specimen sequenced in a study of blood T cell repertoires in COVID-19. Sequencing was performed with immunoSEQ multiplex PCR; in TCRdb, only in-frame clones are kept and a portion is missing. Among about 110,000 clones listed, around nine tenths were seen once. The sequenced sample was peripheral blood. The origin of the receptors is a woman between 70 and 85 years old who had recovered from COVID-19.

The CDR3 DNA sequence: TGTGCCAGCAGCGAACTACCCGCGTACGAGCAGTACTTC. Translating gives CASSELPAYEQYF. This chain links TRBV5-5 with TRBJ2-7; no clear D gene. The CDR3 is made up of 13 amino acids. Between the trimmed V and J ends, which lost 4 bases and 4 bases, there was a span of 12 bases. Germline V gives CDR1 SGHKS, CDR2 YYEKEE (reference sequence).

This chain links TRBV7-2 with TRBJ2-7; the match to TRBD1 covers 8 bases. This CDR3 has 15 residues. The ends lost 0 bases at V and 3 bases at J; junction bases unmatched: 4. Germline V CDR1 and CDR2: SGHTA, FQGNSA. In DNA, the CDR3 is TGTGCCAGCAGCTTAGCCGCAGGGGGCAACTACGAGCAGTACTTC. It codes for CASSLAAGGNYEQYF.

V and J are TRBV7-3 and TRBJ2-7; 8 bases align to TRBD1. The V gene end was trimmed by 2 bases and the J gene end by 6 bases; junction bases not matched to a gene: 3. This CDR3 has 13 amino acids. The germline gives CDR1 SGHTA, CDR2 FQGTGA. The CDR3 loop reads CASSLDRGGEQYF. The CDR3 DNA reads as TGTGCCAGCAGCTTAGACAGGGGAGGCGAGCAGTACTTC.

This chain connects TRBV10-3 to TRBJ1-2, with TRBD1 identical over 7 bases. CDR1 is ENHRY, CDR2 SYGVKD, per germline. V was pared by 6 bases and J by 6 bases, with 13 bases of the junction left unmatched. The CDR3 loop spans 15 amino acids. The CDR3 reads CAISRQGPKGDGYTF. CDR3 DNA sequence: TGTGCCATCAGCCGACAGGGCCCTAAGGGGGATGGCTACACCTTC.

In this sample, this clone turned up once. The chain couples TRBV6-1 to TRBJ1-5; 12 bases fit TRBD1. Looked up from germline, CDR1 is MNHNS and CDR2 is SASEGT. Trimming took 2 bases from V and 7 from J; bases not matched to a gene: 6. The CDR3 length is 16 residues. This chain's CDR3 is CASSEFGTGGRQPQHF. As DNA, the CDR3 is TGTGCCAGCAGTGAATTCGGGACAGGGGGCCGCCAGCCCCAGCATTTT.